The 9 T cell receptor beta chains in this list originate from one sample, sequenced in a study of ipilimumab plus nivolumab after autologous stem cell transplantation. The repertoire was sequenced with immunoSEQ multiplex PCR; TCRdb's copy has only in-frame clones and lacks some. This table holds 20,000 to 25,000 clones, under 75% found once. The sequencing used PBMCs, collected in a trial of ipilimumab plus nivolumab as post-transplant consolidation. The receptors derive from a male donor with diffuse large B-cell lymphoma.

This clone was observed a few times. The chain recombines TRBV7-3 with TRBJ1-5, with 7 bases matching TRBD1. This CDR3 has 14 residues. The trim removed 5 bases at V and 7 bases at J, leaving 8 bases unmatched. CDR1 and CDR2 from the germline V gene are SGHTA and FQGTGA. CDR3 sequence: CASSLGQEGQPQHF. For the CDR3, the DNA is TGTGCCAGCAGCCTCGGACAGGAGGGACAGCCCCAGCATTTT.

This clone was observed a few times. The chain has TRBV18 and TRBJ2-5, with D unresolved. CDR1 and CDR2 from the germline V gene are KGHSH and LQKENI. CDR3 length equals 16 residues. The V and J ends lost 0 bases and 5 bases respectively, with 16 bases between them. The CDR3 nucleotides read TGTGCCAGCTCACCACCTGGGCAGTACGCTGGGGAGACCCAGTACTTC. Translation: CASSPPGQYAGETQYF. Full variable domain (rest looked up from reference TRBV18 and TRBJ2-5): NAGVMQNPRHLVRRRGQEARLRCSPMKGHSHVYWYRQLPEEGLKFMVYLQKENIIDESGMPKERFSAEFPKEGPSILRIQQVVRGDSAAYFCASSPPGQYAGETQYFGPGTRLLVL.

The chain combines TRBV18 with TRBJ2-1, with a weak D call TRBD2 (5 bases). The CDR3 covers 18 residues. Looked up from germline, CDR1 is KGHSH and CDR2 is LQKENI. V was clipped by 0 bases and J by 5 bases, with 20 bases between them. The CDR3 protein is CASSPPYRRGLGNNEQFF. The CDR3 DNA reads TGTGCCAGCTCACCACCCTACCGGCGCGGGTTGGGTAACAATGAGCAGTTCTTC.

This rearrangement joins TRBV5-5 to TRBJ1-1, with D perhaps matching TRBD1 (5 bases). V gave up 4 bases and J gave up 3 bases, with 13 bases separating them. CDR3 length: 14 residues. CDR1 SGHKS and CDR2 YYEKEE come from the germline V gene (reference sequence). As DNA, the CDR3 is TGTGCCAGCAGCCTTGCCGAGGGGTACACTGAAGCTTTCTTT. This encodes CASSLAEGYTEAFF.

This chain joins TRBV19 and TRBJ1-2; D gene uncertain. Trimming took off 2 bases at V and 4 bases at J, with 11 bases between the two ends. The germline V gene encodes CDR1 LNHDA and CDR2 SQIVND (reference sequence). The CDR3 covers 14 residues. CDR3 sequence (DNA): TGTGCCAGTAGTATAAGTCCCGGTGGCTATGGCTACACCTTC. Its translation is CASSISPGGYGYTF. Looking up the rest from reference TRBV19 and TRBJ1-2 gives the full variable domain: DGGITQSPKYLFRKEGQNVTLSCEQNLNHDAMYWYRQDPGQGLRLIYYSQIVNDFQKGDIAEGYSVSREKKESFPLTVTSAQKNPTAFYLCASSISPGGYGYTFGSGTRLTVV.

The rearrangement joins TRBV5-1 to TRBJ2-5; unclear D gene. Trimming removed 0 bases from V and 4 bases from J, with 4 bases in between. This CDR3 comprises 12 residues. Germline values: CDR1 SGHRS, CDR2 YFSETQ. CDR3 in DNA: TGCGCCAGCAGCTTGGAAGCAGAGACCCAGTACTTC. Translated: CASSLEAETQYF.

V is TRBV5-1 and J is TRBJ2-7, with 8 bases fitting TRBD2. V lost 4 bases, J lost 4 bases, and 10 bases stayed unmatched. Germline CDR1 reads SGHRS; CDR2 reads YFSETQ. The CDR3 extends over 15 amino acids. The DNA of the CDR3 is TGCGCCAGCAGCCCCTCTCCGTCTAGCGGGTACGAGCAGTACTTC. Translating it yields CASSPSPSSGYEQYF.

In regard to this clone: At one of its ends the junction is not consistent with the germline gene, which may arise from a read error. This rearrangement joins TRBV29-1 to TRBJ1-1; 8 bases align to TRBD1. In germline, CDR1 is SQVTM, CDR2 ANQGSEA. There are 12 residues in the CDR3. In nucleotides, the CDR3 is TGCAGCTCCTTGGACAGGGACACTGGAGCTTTCTTT. Its protein product is CSSLDRDTGAFF.

In its sample, this clone was seen many times. The CDR3 region is CASSEASGRSYNEQFF. CDR3 coding DNA: TGTGCCAGTAGTGAAGCCTCGGGACGGTCATACAATGAGCAGTTCTTC. This chain links TRBV19 with TRBJ2-1; D may correspond to TRBD1 or TRBD2 (5 bases each). The CDR3 has 16 residues. Germline CDR1 reads LNHDA; CDR2 reads SQIVND (reference sequence). V was shortened by 5 bases and J by 4 bases, with 18 bases between the two germline ends.